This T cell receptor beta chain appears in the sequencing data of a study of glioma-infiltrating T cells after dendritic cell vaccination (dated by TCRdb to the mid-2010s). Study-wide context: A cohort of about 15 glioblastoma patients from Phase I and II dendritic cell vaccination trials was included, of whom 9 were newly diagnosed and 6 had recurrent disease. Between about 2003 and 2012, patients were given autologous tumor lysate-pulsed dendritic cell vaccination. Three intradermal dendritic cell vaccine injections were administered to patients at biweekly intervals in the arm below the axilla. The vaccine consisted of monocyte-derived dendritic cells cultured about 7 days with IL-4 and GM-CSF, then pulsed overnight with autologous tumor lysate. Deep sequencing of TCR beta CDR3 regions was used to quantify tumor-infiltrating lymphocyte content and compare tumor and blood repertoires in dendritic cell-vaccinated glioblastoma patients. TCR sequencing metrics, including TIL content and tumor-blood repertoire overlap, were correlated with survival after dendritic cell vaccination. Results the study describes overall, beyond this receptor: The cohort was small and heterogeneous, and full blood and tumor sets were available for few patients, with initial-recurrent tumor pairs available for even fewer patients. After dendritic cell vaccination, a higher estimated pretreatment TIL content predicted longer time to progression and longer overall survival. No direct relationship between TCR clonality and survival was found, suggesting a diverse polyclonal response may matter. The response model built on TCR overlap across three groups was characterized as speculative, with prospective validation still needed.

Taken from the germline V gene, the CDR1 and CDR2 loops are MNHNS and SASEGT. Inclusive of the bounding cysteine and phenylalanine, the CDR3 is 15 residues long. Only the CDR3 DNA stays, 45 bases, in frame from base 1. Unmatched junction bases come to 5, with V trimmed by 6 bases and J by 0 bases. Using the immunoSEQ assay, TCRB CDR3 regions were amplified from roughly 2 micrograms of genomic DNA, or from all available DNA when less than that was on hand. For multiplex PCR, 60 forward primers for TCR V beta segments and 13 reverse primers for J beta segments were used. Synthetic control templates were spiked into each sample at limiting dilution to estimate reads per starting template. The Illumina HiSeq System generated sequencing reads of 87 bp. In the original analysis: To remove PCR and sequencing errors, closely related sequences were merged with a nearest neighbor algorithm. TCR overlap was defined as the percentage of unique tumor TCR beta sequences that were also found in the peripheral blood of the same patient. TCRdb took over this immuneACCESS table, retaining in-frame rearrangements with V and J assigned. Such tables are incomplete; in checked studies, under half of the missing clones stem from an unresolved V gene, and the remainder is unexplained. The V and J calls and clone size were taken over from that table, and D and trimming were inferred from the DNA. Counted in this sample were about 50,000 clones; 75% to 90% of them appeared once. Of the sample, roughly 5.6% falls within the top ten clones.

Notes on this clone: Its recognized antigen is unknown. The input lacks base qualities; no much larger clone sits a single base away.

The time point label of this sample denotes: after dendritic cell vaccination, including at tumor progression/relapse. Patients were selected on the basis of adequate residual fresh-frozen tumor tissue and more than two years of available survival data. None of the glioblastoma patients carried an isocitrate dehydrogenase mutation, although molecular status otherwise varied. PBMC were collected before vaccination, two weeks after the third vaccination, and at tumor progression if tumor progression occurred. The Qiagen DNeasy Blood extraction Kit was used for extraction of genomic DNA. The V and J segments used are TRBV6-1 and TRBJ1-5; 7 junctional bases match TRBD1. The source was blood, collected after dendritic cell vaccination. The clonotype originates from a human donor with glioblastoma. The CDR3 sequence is CASSRTGVSNQPQHF. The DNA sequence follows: TGTGCCAGCAGCCGTACAGGGGTTAGCAATCAGCCCCAGCATTTT.